What follows is one T cell receptor beta chain and its context. Its antigen is not yet known. No much larger clone exists at a distance of one base, and base qualities are not known. Enrolling through a virtual design, the prospective study's participants ranged in age from roughly 18 to 89 years and lived across 20 to 30 United States geographic areas. To assign participants to cohorts, the prospective study relied on clinical history that participants themselves reported in a screening survey and a study questionnaire. Mobile phlebotomists in the prospective study collected whole blood, serum and a nasopharyngeal or oropharyngeal swab from every participant. Prospective study participants could optionally give additional blood draws and questionnaires over an approximately 2-month period. Before DNA extraction, blood samples from the prospective study were shipped at room temperature or frozen.

The sample originates from a study of blood T cell repertoires in COVID-19 (dated by TCRdb to the early 2020s). General notes on the study: Samples covering the acute and convalescent phases of COVID-19 were provided by collaborators in the United States, Italy and Spain. The samples were drawn from the first 160 participants of the ongoing ImmuneRACE study and from 1,254 subjects provided by 6 global collaborators. Where available, HLA class I and class II types were taken from metadata supplied by the sample provider and were not determined by assay-based typing. Nearly every sample came with metadata listing a de-identified subject ID, COVID-19 status, age in years and sex. The prospective study material was composed of cDNA or gDNA derived from T cells, B-cell-depleted T cells, or PBMCs. The repertoires were made available in a free public database intended to serve as a resource for research on the immune response to SARS-CoV-2. The dataset comprised deeply sampled blood TCRbeta repertoires from subjects exposed to, actively infected with, or recovered from COVID-19. Broader findings and caveats from the paper: How much clinical and demographic metadata was included differed by source and by participant, and the metadata was provided uncurated.

Counted from cysteine to phenylalanine, this CDR3 has 14 amino acids. Of the read, only the CDR3 DNA is kept; its 42 bases are in frame from base 1. From the germline V gene, CDR1 is MNHEY and CDR2 is SVGAGI. Between the V and J ends, shortened by 5 bases and 3 bases respectively, the junction contains 13 bases. TCRbeta CDR3 regions were amplified from genomic DNA by means of the immunoSEQ Assay, a bias-controlled multiplex PCR. The authors processed their data as follows. The number of nucleated cells in each sample was estimated from the amplification of reference gene primers within the assay. To quantify the absolute abundance of each unique TCRbeta CDR3 rearrangement, sequence reads were collapsed and filtered. For each sample, productive Simpson clonality was calculated as the square root of Simpson's diversity index over productive rearrangements. In TCRdb, the immuneACCESS table is reduced to in-frame sequences with V and J assigned. These tables do not hold every clone; where another copy was compared, an unresolved V gene accounts for under half, and the others remain unexplained. From that table come the V and J calls and clone size; the DNA was used to work out D and trimming. The sample table lists fewer than 350,000 clones, 80% to 90% of them with a count of one. The ten largest account for 4% to 5.5% of the sample.

The sequence was obtained from a middle-aged woman with acute COVID-19. The chain is made from TRBV6-5 and TRBJ1-2, with no confident D gene call. The specimen sequenced was PBMCs or T cells enriched from blood (not recorded which). For the CDR3, the sequence is CASSPGRFDYGYTF. The base sequence is TGTGCCAGCAGTCCGGGTAGGTTCGACTATGGCTACACCTTC.